The clone carrying this T cell receptor beta chain was seen repeatedly, ten times or more. Time point reported: newly diagnosed GD, antithyroid drugs for less than 3 months. Preparation of the TCR library used RNA extracted from PBMCs. By American Thyroid Association guidelines, Graves' disease was diagnosed in the cohort. Arm-PCR of CDR3 regions with iRepertoire HTBI primers generated TCR beta libraries. TCRdb redid the calling of the multiplex PCR reads with MiXCR, one entry per CDR3 protein. The sample lists hundreds of thousands of distinct CDR3 sequences, roughly a sixth occurring once. The sample belongs to a study of regulatory T cells in long-lasting Graves disease. The CDR3 has 15 residues. V lost 1 base and J lost 0, with 9 bases in between. The germline V gene has CDR1 SGHRS and CDR2 YFSETQ. These same records also appear under a second study, on T cells in Graves' hyperthyroidism and ophthalmopathy. That source adds: The HTBI primer set drove a first-round RT-PCR of the TCR CDR3.

The chain has TRBV5-1 and TRBJ2-3, with a possible D match to TRBD1 (6 bases). This clonotype originated in a man aged 35 to 55 with Graves disease. This sample comprised peripheral blood mononuclear cells (PBMCs), obtained at new diagnosis, from a patient treated with antithyroid drugs. The CDR3 is CASSLSTGSTDTQYF. Here the CDR3 DNA reads TGCGCCAGCAGCTTGTCCACAGGGAGCACAGATACGCAGTATTTT.